This TCR beta chain is from a study of blood T cell repertoires in COVID-19. Study summary: The origin of the acute and convalescent COVID-19 samples was the United States, Italy and Spain. PBMCs, B-cell-depleted T cells, or T cells provided the cDNA or gDNA that made up the material.

There are 15 residues in the CDR3. V lost 4 bases, J lost 5 bases, and 5 bases stayed unmatched. Germline values: CDR1 SGHRS, CDR2 YFSETQ. In the authors' workflow: For nucleated cells, counts were estimated from reference gene primer amplification. The assay was immunoSEQ multiplex PCR, and TCRdb's table has in-frame clones only and misses some. V, J and clone size were drawn from that table, and D and trimming were deduced from the DNA. Here the sample spans 200,000 to 250,000 clones, approximately 84% being singletons. The rearrangement uses TRBV5-1 and TRBJ2-1; 11 bases agree with TRBD2. Sequencing was performed on peripheral blood. This receptor was taken from a woman aged 55-69 years with acute or convalescent COVID-19. As DNA, the CDR3 is TGCGCCAGCAGCCAGGGACTAGCGGCGGACAATGAGCAGTTCTTC. It is translated as CASSQGLAADNEQFF. Full variable domain (remainder filled in from reference TRBV5-1 and TRBJ2-1): KAGVTQTPRYLIKTRGQQVTLSCSPISGHRSVSWYQQTPGQGLQFLFEYFSETQRNKGNFPGRFSGRQFSNSRSEMNVSTLELGDSALYLCASSQGLAADNEQFFGPGTRLTVL.